This TCR beta chain emerged from a study of cytomegalovirus exposure and HLA in healthy donors listed by TCRdb under 2017. In the study overall: In an earlier analysis of roughly 590 of the donors, around 300 Gb of sequence data and 95 million to 130 million unique TCR beta sequences from 180 million or so T cells were reported. About 330 gigabases of sequencing data and 70 million to 95 million unique TCR sequences made up an early release that covered roughly 670 HLA-typed donors. Of the 398 genotyped donors, roughly 76% were placed in the genetic ancestry cluster associated with self-reported Caucasian donors. The study was designed to test whether signatures of past pathogen exposure could be identified by cataloging public T cell receptors. Using immunosequencing, the study profiled T cell repertoires from 550 to 750 subjects and related those repertoires to cytomegalovirus serostatus. In addition to the first cohort of 666 subjects, a separate validation cohort of approximately 110 different subjects was used. To predict cytomegalovirus infection status, the study combined high-throughput TCR immunosequencing, statistical association of individual TCRs with disease status, and machine learning. To study patterns of TCR occurrence, a later analysis re-analyzed previously published TCR beta repertoires from just over 650 donors and added high-resolution HLA genotyping. Rather than using new phenotypic data, the later analysis identified candidate immune exposures from TCR beta sequences and from how often those sequences occurred across donors. In an earlier analysis of several hundred of the donors, high-throughput TCR beta sequencing was used to judge whether each TCR beta V gene segment behaved as functional or pseudogenic. Donor age, sex, ethnicity and CMV serostatus were collected together with the repertoire data. Genome-wide SNP genotypes for about 65% of the 666 donors were used in a later genetic analysis, which treated that subset as a discovery cohort. Every repertoire in the discovery cohort had been generated on one and the same sequencing platform. HLA typing included class I and class II loci at four-digit resolution. The number of typed donors differed by locus: roughly 620-630 for A, B, C, DRB1 and DQB1; some 540 for DQA1; 606 for DPA1; and about 450 for DPB1. Roughly five DR-DQ haplotypes were handled as single units for association and clustering, since linkage in the cohort was strong. Among approximately 370 genotyped donors of the cohort, an average of approximately 220,000 unique TCR beta nucleotide sequences was sequenced per donor, of which about 19% were non-productive. On the study overall, not on this receptor specifically: In a later analysis, the rate of TCR association differed among HLA loci, with DRB1 alleles having the most associated TCRs and HLA-C alleles having the fewest. Roughly uniform sequencing depth across donors was assumed in presence/absence analyses, although this assumption may not hold. In an earlier analysis of a few hundred of the donors, most TCR beta V segments were observed in productive rearrangements about 90% or about 30% of the time, broadly matching IMGT annotations. Several of the top co-occurrence clusters appeared to be linked to parvovirus B19, influenza, CMV and Epstein-Barr virus, according to a later analysis. Correlated functional status among segregating V segments might reflect linkage disequilibrium, but an unknown experimental factor could not be ruled out. The classifier was reported to diagnose cytomegalovirus status with high specificity and sensitivity in both the original cohort and the validation cohort. According to a later genetic analysis, donors in an Asian-associated ancestry cluster had fewer N-insertions in productive TCRs than the roughly 700-donor mean. A total of 150 or so TCR beta chains were listed by the study as associated with cytomegalovirus. In vitro tests confirmed that a few of the cytomegalovirus-associated TCR beta chains recognize cytomegalovirus antigens. Because HLA typing was unavailable for some donors at each locus, only the typed subset was used in association tests. Specific HLA alleles were associated with some 15,000 TCR beta sequences at a false discovery rate of 0.05 in a later analysis. V-gene and J-gene trimming of TCR beta chains was associated with a missense DCLRE1C variant in a later genetic analysis, and the association was replicated in an independent cohort. The only immune exposure information available for the cohort was CMV serostatus. A later analysis found that most CMV-associated TCR beta chains appeared HLA-restricted, with HLA associations seemingly driven largely by CMV exposure. Because counts were too low, 15 to 20 rarely observed V segments, including chromosome 9 orphons, were excluded from the earlier analysis of some 590 of the donors. The 87-base-pair reads could not distinguish some IMGT-functional V segments, including TRBV6-2 and TRBV6-3, so those segments were excluded. A cluster of highly shared sequence variants was judged likely to be a technical artifact of the sequencing pipeline. When HLA alleles, especially DR and DQ, strongly co-occurred, attributing TCR associations to individual alleles was difficult. Most TCR sequences were seen in very few donors, while some public TCRs were found in many individuals. Compared with equally common non-associated chains, HLA-associated TCR beta chains in a later analysis were more clonally expanded and had lower generation probabilities. The authors suggested that the approach could potentially be generalized to other disease states and immunological phenotypes. Only TCR beta chains were sequenced in this cohort, and the absence of alpha or paired-chain data limited detectable features. A further reported finding was that TCR beta sequences accurately predicted the HLA-A and HLA-B alleles for most subjects in the first cohort.

As regards this clone: The antigen this receptor binds is unknown. No base qualities exist here, and no much larger clone lies one base off it.

In the germline V gene, CDR1 corresponds to SNHLY and CDR2 to FYNNEI. The CDR3 numbers 14 residues from cysteine through phenylalanine. The kept DNA is CDR3 alone, 42 bases in frame from the first base. Unmatched junction bases come to 1, with V trimmed by 6 bases and J by 1 base. Libraries came from the immunoSEQ multiplex PCR assay. For the multiplex PCR, a mixture combining 60 forward primers for TCR Vbeta segments and 13 reverse primers for TCR Jbeta segments was used. The CDR3 region of rearranged TCR beta genes was amplified from genomic DNA with a multiplex PCR assay. The Illumina HiSeq System was used to sequence the amplified TCR beta libraries as 87-base-pair reads. The paper's data handling went like this. Across the roughly 640 repertoires, a later analysis counted 60 million to 90 million unique TCR beta chains, approximately 12 million of which were shared by at least two donors. Raw reads were error-corrected and collapsed into unique sequences with a nearest-neighbor algorithm that merged closely related sequences to remove PCR and sequencing errors. V, D and J gene segments were assigned by aligning CDR3 sequences to IMGT reference sequences. For a sequence to be retained, at least a six-nucleotide match to both a V gene segment and a J gene segment was required. A rearrangement counted as productive if the CDR3 had no stop codons and remained in frame with V and J, and every other rearrangement counted as non-productive. CDR3 was defined according to IMGT convention as the region running from the second conserved V-encoded cysteine to the conserved J-encoded phenylalanine. The earlier analysis of some 600 of the donors excluded sequences that lacked an unambiguous match to a single V gene segment. An earlier analysis of several hundred of the donors called V segments functional above 56.7% productive rearrangements and segregating when the between-donor standard deviation exceeded 5%. A statistical classification framework was built to diagnose cytomegalovirus status from the catalog of TCR beta chain sequences. In a later analysis, V and J genes were assigned by comparing TCR nucleotide sequences against IMGT/GENE-DB human TR gene sequences. Using the TCRdist pipeline, a later analysis assigned CDR3 sequences along with most-parsimonious VDJ recombination scenarios. A later analysis defined each TCR beta chain by its CDR3 amino acid sequence plus V-gene family, and excluded reads lacking a unique V-gene family. A later analysis removed roughly 590 highly shared, low-generation-probability nucleotide sequences to deal with suspected cross-contamination and a sequencing artifact. A later analysis calculated a clonal expansion index for each public chain from normalized within-repertoire ranks of inferred template counts. A later analysis computed generation probabilities with a VDJ recombination model fitted to out-of-frame rearrangements, and checked the results against IGoR. A later analysis scored TCR-TCR, TCR-HLA and TCR-CMV co-occurrence with hypergeometric tests, applying a repertoire-size bias correction to TCR pairs. False discovery rates were estimated in a later analysis by permuting HLA or CMV assignments 20 times. In a later analysis, co-occurring TCRs were grouped using DBSCAN, with TCRdist sequence similarity added in when clustering inside HLA-allele-positive subsets. For co-occurrence clustering, repertoires with fewer than 30,000 or more than 120,000 public chains were excluded, along with five repertoires with anomalous nucleotide sharing. Here the immuneACCESS table is served through TCRdb, limited to in-frame sequences with V and J called. Missing clones are a known gap in these copies; in checked studies unresolved V genes cover under half, and the rest lacks a known reason. From that table come the V and J calls and clone size; the DNA was used to work out D and trimming. For this sample there are some 77,000 clones; about four fifths appear just once. The ten largest make up approximately 30% of the sample.

The cohort consisted of hundreds of healthy bone marrow donors. At the time of sampling, all cohort members were nominally healthy, though unrecorded immune exposures were likely present. The donor tested CMV seropositive, placing the donor among the 290 or so seropositive members of the cohort. Every donor gave a peripheral blood sample, and the peripheral blood mononuclear cells from that sample were used for TCR beta sequencing. Genomic DNA extraction from the blood cell samples was performed with the Qiagen DNeasy Blood Extraction Kit. The sequence joins TRBV2 to TRBJ2-3; 10 bases in the junction line up with TRBD1. The specimen sequenced was PBMCs. The receptor's source is a man in his fifties in good health and CMV-seropositive. The sequenced DNA is TGTGCCAGCAGGACAGGGGGCCGCACAGATACGCAGTATTTT. Translated, this gives CASRTGGRTDTQYF.